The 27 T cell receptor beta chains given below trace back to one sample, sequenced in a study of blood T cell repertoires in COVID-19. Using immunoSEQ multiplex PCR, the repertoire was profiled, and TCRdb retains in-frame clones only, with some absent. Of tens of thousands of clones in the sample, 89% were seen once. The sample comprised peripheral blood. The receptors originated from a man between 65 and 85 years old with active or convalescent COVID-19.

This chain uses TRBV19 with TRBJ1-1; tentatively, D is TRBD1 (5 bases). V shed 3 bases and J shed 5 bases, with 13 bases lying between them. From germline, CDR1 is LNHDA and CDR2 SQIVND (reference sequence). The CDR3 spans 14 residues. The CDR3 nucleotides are TGTGCCAGTAGTATGTGGACGGGGGATACTGAAGCTTTCTTT. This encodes CASSMWTGDTEAFF.

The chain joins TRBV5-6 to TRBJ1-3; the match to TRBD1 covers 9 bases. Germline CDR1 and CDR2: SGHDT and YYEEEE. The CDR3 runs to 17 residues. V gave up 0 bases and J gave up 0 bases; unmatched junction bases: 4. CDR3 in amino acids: CASSLDPTGGSGNTIYF. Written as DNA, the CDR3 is TGTGCCAGCAGCTTGGACCCGACAGGGGGCTCTGGAAACACCATATATTTT.

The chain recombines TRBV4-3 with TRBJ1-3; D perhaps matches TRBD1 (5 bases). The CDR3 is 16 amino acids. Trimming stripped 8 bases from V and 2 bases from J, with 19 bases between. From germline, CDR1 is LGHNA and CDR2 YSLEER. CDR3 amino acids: CASSMRQGDTGNTIYF. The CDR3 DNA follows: TGCGCCAGCTCCATGAGGCAGGGTGATACTGGAAACACCATATATTTT.

The CDR3 sequence is CASSVSNPYNEQFF. The CDR3 region has the DNA TGTGCCAGCAGCGTAAGCAACCCGTACAATGAGCAGTTCTTC. The chain is built from TRBV9 and TRBJ2-1; D is uncertain. CDR1 SGDLS and CDR2 YYNGEE come from the germline V gene. Trimming left V 1 base short and J 4 bases short, with 9 bases between. This CDR3 has 14 amino acids. Using reference TRBV9 and TRBJ2-1 for the parts outside the CDR3, the full variable domain is DSGVTQTPKHLITATGQRVTLRCSPRSGDLSVYWYQQSLDQGLQFLIQYYNGEERAKGNILERFSAQQFPDLHSELNLSSLELGDSALYFCASSVSNPYNEQFFGPGTRLTVL.

CDR3 protein: CASSWSGGATFGYTF. Here the CDR3 DNA reads TGTGCCAGTAGTTGGTCAGGGGGCGCGACGTTTGGCTACACCTTC. The chain recombines TRBV19 with TRBJ1-2; 8 positions match TRBD1. CDR3 size: 15 residues. Trimming at V came to 5 bases and at J to 7 bases, leaving 12 bases not matched to a gene. Looked up from germline, CDR1 is LNHDA and CDR2 is SQIVND (reference sequence).

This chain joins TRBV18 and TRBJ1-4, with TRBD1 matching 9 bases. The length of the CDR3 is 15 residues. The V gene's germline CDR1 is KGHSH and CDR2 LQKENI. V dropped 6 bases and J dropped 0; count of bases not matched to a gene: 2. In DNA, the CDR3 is TGTGCCAGCTCGCGGACAGGGGCAACTAATGAAAAACTGTTTTTT. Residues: CASSRTGATNEKLFF.

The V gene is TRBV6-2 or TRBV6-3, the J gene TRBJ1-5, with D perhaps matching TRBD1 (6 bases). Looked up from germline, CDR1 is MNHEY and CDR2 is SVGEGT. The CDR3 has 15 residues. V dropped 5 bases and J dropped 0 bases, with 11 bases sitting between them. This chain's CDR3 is CASSIGGYSNQPQHF. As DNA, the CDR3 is TGTGCCAGCAGTATAGGGGGATATAGCAATCAGCCCCAGCATTTT.

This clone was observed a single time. CDR3 coding DNA: TGTGCCAGTGGTGAGGGTTCGTCCTATGGCTACACCTTC. Amino acid sequence: CASGEGSSYGYTF. The gene calls are TRBV12-3 or TRBV12-4 and TRBJ1-2, with D uncertain. CDR3 size: 13 residues. The V and J ends lost 9 bases and 4 bases respectively, with 15 bases between them.

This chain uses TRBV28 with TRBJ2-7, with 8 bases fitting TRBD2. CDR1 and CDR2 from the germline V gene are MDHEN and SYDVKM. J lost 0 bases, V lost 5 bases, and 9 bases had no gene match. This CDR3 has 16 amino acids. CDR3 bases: TGTGCCAGCAGTAATTGGGGGACTAGGAGCTCCTACGAGCAGTACTTC. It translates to CASSNWGTRSSYEQYF.

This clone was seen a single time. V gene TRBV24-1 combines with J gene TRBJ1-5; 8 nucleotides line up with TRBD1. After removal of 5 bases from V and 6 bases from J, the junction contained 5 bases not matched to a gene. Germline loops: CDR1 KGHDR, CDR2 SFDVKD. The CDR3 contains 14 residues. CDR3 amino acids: CATSATGAGQPQHF. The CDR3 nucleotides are TGTGCCACCAGTGCGACAGGGGCCGGTCAGCCCCAGCATTTT.

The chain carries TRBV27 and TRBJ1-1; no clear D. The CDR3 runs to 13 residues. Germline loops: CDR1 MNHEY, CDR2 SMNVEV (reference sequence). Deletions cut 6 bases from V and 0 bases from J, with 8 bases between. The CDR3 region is CASSSGLNTEAFF. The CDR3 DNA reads TGTGCCAGCAGCTCAGGTTTGAACACTGAAGCTTTCTTT.

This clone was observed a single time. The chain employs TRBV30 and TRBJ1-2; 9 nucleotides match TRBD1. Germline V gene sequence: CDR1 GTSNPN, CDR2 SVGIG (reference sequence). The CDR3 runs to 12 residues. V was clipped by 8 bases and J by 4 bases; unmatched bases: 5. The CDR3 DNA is TGTGCCCTCTCGGGACAGGGCTATGGCTACACCTTC. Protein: CALSGQGYGYTF. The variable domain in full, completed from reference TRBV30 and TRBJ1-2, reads SQTIHQWPATLVQPVGSPLSLECTVEGTSNPNLYWYRQAAGRGLQLLFYSVGIGQISSEVPQNLSASRPQDRQFILSSKKLLLSDSGFYLCALSGQGYGYTFGSGTRLTVV.

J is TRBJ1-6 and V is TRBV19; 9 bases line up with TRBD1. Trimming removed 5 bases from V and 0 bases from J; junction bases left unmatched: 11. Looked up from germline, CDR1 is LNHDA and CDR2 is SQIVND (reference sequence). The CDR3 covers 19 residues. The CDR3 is CASSPRTGQGYSYNSPLHF. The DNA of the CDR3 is TGTGCCAGTAGTCCGCGGACGGGACAGGGCTACTCCTATAATTCACCCCTCCACTTT.

The CDR3 bases are TGTGCCAGCAGCTTGGCGATCTGGAGCTCCTACGAGCAGTACTTC. Translating gives CASSLAIWSSYEQYF. The chain links TRBV5-5 to TRBJ2-7; D is uncertain. Germline V gene data show CDR1 as SGHKS and CDR2 as YYEKEE (reference sequence). The V and J ends lost 0 bases and 0 bases respectively, with 10 bases between them. There are 15 residues in the CDR3. Complete variable domain (other parts from reference TRBV5-5 and TRBJ2-7): DAGVTQSPTHLIKTRGQQVTLRCSPISGHKSVSWYQQVLGQGPQFIFQYYEKEERGRGNFPDRFSARQFPNYSSELNVNALLLGDSALYLCASSLAIWSSYEQYFGPGTRLTVT.

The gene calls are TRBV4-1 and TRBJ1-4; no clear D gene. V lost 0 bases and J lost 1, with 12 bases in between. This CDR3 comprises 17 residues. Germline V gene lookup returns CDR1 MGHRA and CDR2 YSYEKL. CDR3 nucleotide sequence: TGCGCCAGCAGCCAAGATCTAGGTGCAGTAACTAATGAAAAACTGTTTTTT. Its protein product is CASSQDLGAVTNEKLFF.

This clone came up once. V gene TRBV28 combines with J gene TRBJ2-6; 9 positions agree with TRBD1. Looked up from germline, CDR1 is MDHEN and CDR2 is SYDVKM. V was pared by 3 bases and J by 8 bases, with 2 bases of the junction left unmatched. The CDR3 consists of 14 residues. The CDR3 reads CASSFGQGTNVLTF. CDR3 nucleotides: TGTGCCAGCAGTTTCGGACAGGGGACCAACGTCCTGACTTTC.

CDR3 sequence (DNA): TGTGCCAGCAGCTCTAGCGGGGGGCTGGCGCGTACGCAGTATTTT. Amino acid sequence: CASSSSGGLARTQYF. The chain employs TRBV7-2 and TRBJ2-3; 11 bases agree with TRBD2. The CDR3 runs to 15 residues. The germline gives CDR1 SGHTA, CDR2 FQGNSA. V trimming: 4 bases; J trimming: 8 bases; junction bases outside the gene matches: 8.

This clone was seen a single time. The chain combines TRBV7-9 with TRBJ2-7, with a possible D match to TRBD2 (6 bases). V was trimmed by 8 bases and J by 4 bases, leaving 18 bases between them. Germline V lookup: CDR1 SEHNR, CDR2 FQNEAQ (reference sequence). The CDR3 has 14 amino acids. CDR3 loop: CASGIGSVLYEQYF. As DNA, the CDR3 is TGTGCCAGCGGCATCGGGAGCGTTTTATACGAGCAGTACTTC.

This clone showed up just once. This chain's CDR3 is CASSMIQGLNYGYTF. CDR3 nucleotide sequence: TGTGCCAGTAGTATGATTCAGGGGCTTAACTATGGCTACACCTTC. V and J are TRBV19 and TRBJ1-2; D perhaps matches TRBD1 (6 bases). Germline lookup yields CDR1 LNHDA and CDR2 SQIVND (reference sequence). Trimming cost V 3 bases and J 1 base, with 12 bases left between them. This CDR3 is 15 amino acids long.

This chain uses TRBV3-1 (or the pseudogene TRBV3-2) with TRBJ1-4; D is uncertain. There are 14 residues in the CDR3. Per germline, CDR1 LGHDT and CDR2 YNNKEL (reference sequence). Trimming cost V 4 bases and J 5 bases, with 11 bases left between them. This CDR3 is CASSRRRPNEKLFF. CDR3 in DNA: TGTGCCAGCAGCCGGCGGCGGCCGAATGAAAAACTGTTTTTT.

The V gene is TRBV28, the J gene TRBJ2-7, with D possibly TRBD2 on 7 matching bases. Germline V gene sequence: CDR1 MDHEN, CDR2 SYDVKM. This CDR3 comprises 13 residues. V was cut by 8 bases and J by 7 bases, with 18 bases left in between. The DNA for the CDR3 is TGTGCCAGCCAAGGGGGGGCCCCAAAGGAGCAGTACTTC. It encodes CASQGGAPKEQYF.

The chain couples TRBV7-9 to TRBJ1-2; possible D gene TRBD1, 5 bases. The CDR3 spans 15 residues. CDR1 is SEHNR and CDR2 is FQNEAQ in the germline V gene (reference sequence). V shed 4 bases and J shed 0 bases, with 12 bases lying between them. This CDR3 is CASSSFWTTNYGYTF. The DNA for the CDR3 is TGTGCCAGCAGCTCCTTCTGGACAACTAACTATGGCTACACCTTC. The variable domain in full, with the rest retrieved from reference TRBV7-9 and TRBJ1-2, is DTGVSQNPRHKITKRGQNVTFRCDPISEHNRLYWYRQTLGQGPEFLTYFQNEAQLEKSRLLSDRFSAERPKGSFSTLEIQRTEQGDSAMYLCASSSFWTTNYGYTFGSGTRLTVV.

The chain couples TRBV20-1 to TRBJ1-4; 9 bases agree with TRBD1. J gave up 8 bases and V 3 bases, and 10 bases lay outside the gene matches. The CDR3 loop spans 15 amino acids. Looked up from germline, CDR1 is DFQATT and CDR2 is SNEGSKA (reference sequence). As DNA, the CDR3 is TGCAGTGCTAGTTCCTCCGGGACAGGGTCGGAAAAACTGTTTTTT. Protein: CSASSSGTGSEKLFF.

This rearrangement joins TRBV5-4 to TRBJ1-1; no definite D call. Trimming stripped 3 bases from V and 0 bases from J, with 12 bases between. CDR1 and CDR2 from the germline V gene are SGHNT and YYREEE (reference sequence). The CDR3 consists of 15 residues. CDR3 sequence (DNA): TGTGCCAGCAGCTCCCAGGCGGGGTTGAACACTGAAGCTTTCTTT. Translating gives CASSSQAGLNTEAFF.

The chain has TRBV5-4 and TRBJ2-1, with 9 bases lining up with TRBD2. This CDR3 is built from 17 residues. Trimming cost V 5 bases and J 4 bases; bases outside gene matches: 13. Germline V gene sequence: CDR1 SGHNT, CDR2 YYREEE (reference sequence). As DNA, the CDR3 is TGTGCCAGCAGTGGTGTTGGAAGGCTAGCGGGGTACAATGAGCAGTTCTTC. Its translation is CASSGVGRLAGYNEQFF.

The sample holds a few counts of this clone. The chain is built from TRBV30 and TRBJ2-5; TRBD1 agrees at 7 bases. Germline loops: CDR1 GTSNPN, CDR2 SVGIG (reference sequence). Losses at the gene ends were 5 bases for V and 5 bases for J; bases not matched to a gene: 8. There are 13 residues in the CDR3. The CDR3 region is CAWVYRGEETQYF. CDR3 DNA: TGTGCCTGGGTTTACAGGGGAGAGGAGACCCAGTACTTC.

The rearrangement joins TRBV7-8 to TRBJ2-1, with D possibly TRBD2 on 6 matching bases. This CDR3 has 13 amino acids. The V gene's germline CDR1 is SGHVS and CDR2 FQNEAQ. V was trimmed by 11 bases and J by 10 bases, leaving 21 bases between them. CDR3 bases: TGTGCCGGGGCCGGGACTCAGAGAGGGGAGCAGTTCTTC. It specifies CAGAGTQRGEQFF.